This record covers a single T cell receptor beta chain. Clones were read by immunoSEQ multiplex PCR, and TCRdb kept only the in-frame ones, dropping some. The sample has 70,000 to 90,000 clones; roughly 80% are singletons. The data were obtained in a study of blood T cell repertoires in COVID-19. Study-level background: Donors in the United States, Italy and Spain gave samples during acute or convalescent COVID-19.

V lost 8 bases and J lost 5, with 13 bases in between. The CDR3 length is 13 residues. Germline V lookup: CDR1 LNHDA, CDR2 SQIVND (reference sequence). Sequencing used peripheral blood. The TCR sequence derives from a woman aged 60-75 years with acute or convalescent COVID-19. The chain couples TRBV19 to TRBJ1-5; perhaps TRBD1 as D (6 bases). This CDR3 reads CASSQGRDQPQHF. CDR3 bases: TGTGCCAGTTCACAGGGAAGGGATCAGCCCCAGCATTTT.